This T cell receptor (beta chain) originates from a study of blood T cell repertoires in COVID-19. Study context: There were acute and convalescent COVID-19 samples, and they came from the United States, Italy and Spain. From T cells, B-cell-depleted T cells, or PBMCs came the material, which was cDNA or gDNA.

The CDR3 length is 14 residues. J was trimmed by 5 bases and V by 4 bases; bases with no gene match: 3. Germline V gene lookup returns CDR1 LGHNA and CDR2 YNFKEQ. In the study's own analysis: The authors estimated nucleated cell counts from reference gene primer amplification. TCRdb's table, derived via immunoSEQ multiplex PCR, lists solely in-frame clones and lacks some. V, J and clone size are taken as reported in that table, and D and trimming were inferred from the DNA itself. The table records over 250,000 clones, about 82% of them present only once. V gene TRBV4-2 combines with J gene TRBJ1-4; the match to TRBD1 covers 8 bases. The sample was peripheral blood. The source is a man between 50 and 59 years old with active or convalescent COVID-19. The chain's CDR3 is CASSRGQGNEKLFF. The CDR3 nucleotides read TGTGCCAGCAGCCGAGGACAGGGAAATGAAAAACTGTTTTTT.